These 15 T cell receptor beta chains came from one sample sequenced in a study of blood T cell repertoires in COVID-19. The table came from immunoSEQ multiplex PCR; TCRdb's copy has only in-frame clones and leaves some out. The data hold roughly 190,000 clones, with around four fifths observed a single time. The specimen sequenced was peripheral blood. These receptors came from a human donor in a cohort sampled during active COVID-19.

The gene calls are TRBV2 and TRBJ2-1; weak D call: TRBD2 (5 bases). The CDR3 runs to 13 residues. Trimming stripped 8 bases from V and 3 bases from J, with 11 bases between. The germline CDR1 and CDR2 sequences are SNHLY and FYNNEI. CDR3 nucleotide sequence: TGTGCCAGCTCGGACTCCTTCTACAATGAGCAGTTCTTC. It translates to CASSDSFYNEQFF. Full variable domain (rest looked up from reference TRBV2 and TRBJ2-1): EPEVTQTPSHQVTQMGQEVILRCVPISNHLYFYWYRQILGQKVEFLVSFYNNEISEKSEIFDDQFSVERPDGSNFTLKIRSTKLEDSAMYFCASSDSFYNEQFFGPGTRLTVL.

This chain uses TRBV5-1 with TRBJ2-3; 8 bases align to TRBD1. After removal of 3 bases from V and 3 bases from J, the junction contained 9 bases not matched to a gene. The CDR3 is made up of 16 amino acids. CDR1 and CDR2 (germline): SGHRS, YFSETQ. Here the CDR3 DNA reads TGCGCCAGCAGCTCGACCGGGACAGGTTTTACAGATACGCAGTATTTT. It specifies CASSSTGTGFTDTQYF.

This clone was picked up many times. CDR3 sequence reads: CASSQGGQSYEQYF. CDR3 coding DNA: TGCGCCAGCAGCCAAGGGGGACAATCCTACGAGCAGTACTTC. The J gene is TRBJ2-7, the V gene TRBV4-1; D might be TRBD1 (6 bases). Germline V CDR1 and CDR2: MGHRA, YSYEKL. Trimming took off 1 base at V and 1 base at J, with 8 bases between the two ends. The CDR3 has 14 amino acids.

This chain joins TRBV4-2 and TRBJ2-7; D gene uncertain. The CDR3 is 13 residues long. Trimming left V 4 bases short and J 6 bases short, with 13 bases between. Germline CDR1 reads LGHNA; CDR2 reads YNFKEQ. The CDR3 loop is CASSREFPSEQYF. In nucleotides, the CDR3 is TGTGCCAGCAGCCGAGAATTTCCCTCCGAGCAGTACTTC.

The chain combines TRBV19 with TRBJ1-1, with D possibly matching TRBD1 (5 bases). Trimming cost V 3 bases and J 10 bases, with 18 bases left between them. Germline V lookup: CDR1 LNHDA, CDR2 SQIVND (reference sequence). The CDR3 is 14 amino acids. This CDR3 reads CASSIGQSVGRAFF. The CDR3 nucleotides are TGTGCCAGTAGTATTGGCCAGTCAGTGGGGCGAGCTTTCTTT.

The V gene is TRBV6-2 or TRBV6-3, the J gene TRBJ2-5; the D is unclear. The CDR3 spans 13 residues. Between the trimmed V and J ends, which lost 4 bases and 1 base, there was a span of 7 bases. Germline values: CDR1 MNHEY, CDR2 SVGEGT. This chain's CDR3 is CASSSAVQETQYF. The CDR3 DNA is TGTGCCAGCAGTTCGGCGGTCCAAGAGACCCAGTACTTC.

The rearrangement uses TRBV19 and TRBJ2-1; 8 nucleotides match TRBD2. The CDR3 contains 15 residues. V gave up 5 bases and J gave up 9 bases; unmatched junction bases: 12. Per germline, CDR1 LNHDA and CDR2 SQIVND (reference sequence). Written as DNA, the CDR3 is TGTGCCAGTAGTTGGGGACTAGGAGGGTCGGTTGAGCAGTTCTTC. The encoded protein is CASSWGLGGSVEQFF.

CDR3 region: CATVRETQYF. CDR3 nucleotide sequence: TGCGCCACCGTGCGGGAGACCCAGTACTTC. The J gene is TRBJ2-5, the V gene TRBV5-1; D is unclear. CDR1 is SGHRS and CDR2 is YFSETQ in the germline V gene. This CDR3 is built from 10 residues. Trimming cost V 9 bases and J 5 bases, with 8 bases left between them.

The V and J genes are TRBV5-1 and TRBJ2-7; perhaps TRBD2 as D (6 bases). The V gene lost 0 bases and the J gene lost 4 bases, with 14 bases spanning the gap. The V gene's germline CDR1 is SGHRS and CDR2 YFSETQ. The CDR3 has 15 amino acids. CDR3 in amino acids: CASSLDGSGDYEQYF. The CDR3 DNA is TGCGCCAGCAGCTTGGATGGTAGCGGAGATTACGAGCAGTACTTC.

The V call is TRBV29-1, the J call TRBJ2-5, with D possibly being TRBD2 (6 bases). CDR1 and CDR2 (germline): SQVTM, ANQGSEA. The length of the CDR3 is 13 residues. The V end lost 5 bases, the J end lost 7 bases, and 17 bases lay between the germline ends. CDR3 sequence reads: CSVSGLNLWTQYF. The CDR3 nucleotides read TGCAGCGTTTCGGGACTCAATTTGTGGACCCAGTACTTC.

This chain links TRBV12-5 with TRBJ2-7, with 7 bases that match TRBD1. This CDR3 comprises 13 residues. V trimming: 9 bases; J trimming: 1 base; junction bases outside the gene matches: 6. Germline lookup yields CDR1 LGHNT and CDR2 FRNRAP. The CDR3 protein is CASARDRSYEQYV. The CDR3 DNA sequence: TGTGCTAGCGCCCGGGACAGATCCTACGAGCAGTACGTC.

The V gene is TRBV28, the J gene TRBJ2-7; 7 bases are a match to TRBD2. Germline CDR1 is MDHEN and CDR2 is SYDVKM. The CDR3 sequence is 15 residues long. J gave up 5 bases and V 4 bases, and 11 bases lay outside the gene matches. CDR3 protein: CASSSSGRDGDEQYF. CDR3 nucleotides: TGTGCCAGCAGTTCCTCGGGGAGGGACGGCGACGAGCAGTACTTC.

The CDR3 coding sequence is TGTGCCATCAACACAGGACAGGGGGGGAACACCGGGGAGCTGTTTTTT. Amino acid sequence: CAINTGQGGNTGELFF. V and J are TRBV10-3 and TRBJ2-2, with 10 bases matching TRBD1. Trimming removed 7 bases from V and 1 base from J; junction bases left unmatched: 6. Germline CDR1 is ENHRY and CDR2 is SYGVKD. This CDR3 has 16 amino acids.

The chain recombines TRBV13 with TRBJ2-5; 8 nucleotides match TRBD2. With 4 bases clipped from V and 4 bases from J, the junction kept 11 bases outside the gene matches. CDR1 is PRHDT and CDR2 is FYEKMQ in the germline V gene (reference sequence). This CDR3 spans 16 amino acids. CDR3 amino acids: CASSSRVLAGRETQYF. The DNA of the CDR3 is TGTGCCAGCAGCTCTAGGGTTCTAGCGGGTCGAGAGACCCAGTACTTC.

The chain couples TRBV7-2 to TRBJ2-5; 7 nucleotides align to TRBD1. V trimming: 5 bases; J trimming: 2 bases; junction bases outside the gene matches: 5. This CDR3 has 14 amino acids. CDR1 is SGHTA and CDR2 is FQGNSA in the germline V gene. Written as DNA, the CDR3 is TGTGCCAGCAGCCCTGGGACAGTTCAAGAGACCCAGTACTTC. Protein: CASSPGTVQETQYF.